This T cell receptor (beta chain) came from a study of T cell repertoires and HLA-DP antigens. Study information: CD4+ T cells were cocultured with HeLa cells expressing HLA-DP. Whole-study findings and limits: The CD4+ repertoire was not split into naive and memory.

The length of the CDR3 is 16 residues. Trimming cost V 0 bases and J 5 bases; bases outside gene matches: 6. Germline V CDR1 and CDR2: SGHRS, YFSETQ. Amplification used primers for 54 TRBV and 13 TRBJ segments. Survey-resolution sequencing targeted approximately 62,000 T cell genomes in cultured samples. Clones were read by immunoSEQ multiplex PCR, and TCRdb kept only the in-frame ones, dropping some. In the table there are some 1,700 clones, more than 75% of which are singletons. After about 16 days' expansion, CD4+ cells were restimulated about 23 h with HeLa expressing allogeneic DPB1. Retrovirally transduced HeLa cells with HLA-DPA1/DPB1, HLA-DM, invariant chain and CD80 served as stimulators.

The sequencing sample was made of CD137- CD4+ T cells from cultured PBMCs. The chain recombines TRBV5-1 with TRBJ2-2; TRBD1 agrees at 8 bases. The sequence came from a man aged 45-60 years in good health and CMV-seronegative. This CDR3 reads CASSLEGTGETGELFF. CDR3 bases: TGCGCCAGCAGCTTGGAAGGGACAGGAGAGACCGGGGAGCTGTTTTTT.